The entry below describes one T cell receptor beta chain. Judged by its sample share, this clonotype qualifies as medium-sized (0.01 to 0.1%). No antigen is known for it. No clone much larger than this one lies a single base away; base qualities are absent. CDR1 and CDR2 are read off the germline V gene (reference sequence) as SEHNR and FQNEAQ. V and J are truncated by 3 bases and 0 bases respectively, leaving an intervening sequence of 9 bases. From the cysteine up to the phenylalanine, the CDR3 has a length of 15 residues. Here the CDR3 DNA is all that survives: 45 bases in frame from base 1. RNA was extracted from about 9.8e4 to 1.1e6 cultured T cells using RNeasy Micro or Mini kits with on-column DNase digestion included, and the extracted RNA was checked on an Agilent 2100 Bioanalyzer. This sample stems from a study of Epstein–Barr virus B cells in breast cancer (dated by TCRdb to the early 2020s). For the wider study: Control T cells were expanded by a rapid expansion method using irradiated PBMC feeders, soluble OKT3 and IL-2 at 150 to 250 U/ml, and were collected about 9-12 days after stimulation. This single-patient case report examined whether EBV+ B cells infiltrating the tumor shape the T-cell receptor repertoire in triple-negative breast cancer. What the authors observed across the whole study: Since all data came from a single patient, described as a first proof of concept, generalization is limited.

Library creation used 5' RACE. The SMARTer Human TCR a/b Profiling Kit was used to construct TCR libraries from RNA, capturing the full V(D)J regions of both the alpha and beta chains. Amplified libraries were purified with AMPure XP beads and validated on an Agilent 2100 Bioanalyzer with the DNA 1000 Kit. The libraries were sequenced on an Illumina MiSeq using the 600-cycle v3 reagent kit, and 2 x 300 bp paired-end reads were generated. The authors' pipeline ran thus. Reads were processed using MiXCR and VDJTools, with non-productive clonotypes removed and clonotypes collapsed by CDR3 amino acid sequence before frequencies were recalculated. Matching of CDR3 sequences to the McPAS-TCR database tolerated a Levenshtein distance of 1, and UpSet plots were generated in R using UpSetR. TCRdb handled the public reads itself, with Q25 trimming in fastp and clone calling in MiXCR, and kept productive beta chains. Identical CDR3 protein sequences are pooled into one entry, listed with their most common genes and DNA. The V and J calls shown here were made by TCRdb, not taken from the authors' results. The sample yields fewer than 2,000 distinct CDR3 sequences; 14% to 15% were counted once. 30% of the sample rests with the top ten.

The sequenced sample consisted of tumor-infiltrating lymphocytes expanded in culture. The clonotype comes from a woman aged 40 to 50 with triple-negative breast cancer. The chain links TRBV7-9 with TRBJ1-3; no D segment can be confidently identified. The encoded CDR3 is CASSFSLTSGNTIYF. The sequence in DNA is TGTGCCAGCAGCTTTAGTCTAACCTCTGGAAACACCATATATTTT.